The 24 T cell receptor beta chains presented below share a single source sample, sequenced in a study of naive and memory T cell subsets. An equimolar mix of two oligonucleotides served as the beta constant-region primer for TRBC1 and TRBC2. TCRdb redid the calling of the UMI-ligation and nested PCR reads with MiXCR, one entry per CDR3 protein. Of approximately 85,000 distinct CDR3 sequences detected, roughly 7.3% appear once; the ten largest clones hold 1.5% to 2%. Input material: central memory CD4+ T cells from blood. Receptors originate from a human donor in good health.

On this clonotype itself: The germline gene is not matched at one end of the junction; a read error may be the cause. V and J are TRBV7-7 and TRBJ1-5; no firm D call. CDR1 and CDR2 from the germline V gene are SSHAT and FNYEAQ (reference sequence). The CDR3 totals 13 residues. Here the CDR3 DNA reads TGTGCTAGCAGCTCCCACCCGGGCCAGCCCCAGCATTTT. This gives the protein CASSSHPGQPQHF.

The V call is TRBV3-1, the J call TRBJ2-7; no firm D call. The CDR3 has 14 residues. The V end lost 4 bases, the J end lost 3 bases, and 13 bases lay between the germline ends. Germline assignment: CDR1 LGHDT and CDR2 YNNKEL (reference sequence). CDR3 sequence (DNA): TGTGCCAGCAGCCCCTCCTTGGCCAACTACGAGCAGTACTTC. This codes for CASSPSLANYEQYF.

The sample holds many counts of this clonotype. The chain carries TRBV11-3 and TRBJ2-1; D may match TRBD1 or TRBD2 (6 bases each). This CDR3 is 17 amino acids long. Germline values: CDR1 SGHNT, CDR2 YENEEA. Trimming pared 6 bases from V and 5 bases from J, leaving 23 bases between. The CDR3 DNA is TGTGCCAGCAGATCCGCTGAAGGCGGTCGGGGGCACAATGAGCAGTTCTTC. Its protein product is CASRSAEGGRGHNEQFF.

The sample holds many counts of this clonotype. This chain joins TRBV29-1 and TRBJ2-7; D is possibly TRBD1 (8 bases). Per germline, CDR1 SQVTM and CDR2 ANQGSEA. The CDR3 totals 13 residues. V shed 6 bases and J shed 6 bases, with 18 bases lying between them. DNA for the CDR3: TGCAGCGTCCAGCGGGACAGGTGGGGCGAGCAGTACTTC. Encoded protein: CSVQRDRWGEQYF.

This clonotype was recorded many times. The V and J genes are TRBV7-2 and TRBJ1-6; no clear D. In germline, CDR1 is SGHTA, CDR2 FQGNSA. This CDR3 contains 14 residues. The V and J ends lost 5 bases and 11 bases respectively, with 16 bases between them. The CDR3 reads CASSIYPTVAPLHF. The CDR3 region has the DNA TGTGCCAGCAGCATTTACCCGACGGTAGCACCCCTCCACTTT.

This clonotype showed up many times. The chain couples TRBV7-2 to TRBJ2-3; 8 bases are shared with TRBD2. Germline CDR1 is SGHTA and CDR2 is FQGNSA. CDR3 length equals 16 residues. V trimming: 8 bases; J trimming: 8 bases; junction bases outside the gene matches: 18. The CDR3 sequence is CASGGGSGGPGTTQYF. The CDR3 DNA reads TGTGCCAGCGGTGGGGGGTCGGGAGGGCCCGGCACTACGCAGTATTTT.

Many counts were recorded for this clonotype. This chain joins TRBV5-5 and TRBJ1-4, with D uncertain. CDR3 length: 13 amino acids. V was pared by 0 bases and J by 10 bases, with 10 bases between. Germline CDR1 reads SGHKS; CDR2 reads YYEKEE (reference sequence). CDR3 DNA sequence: TGTGCCAGCAGCTTGGTTTCGGTCGCAAAACTGTTTTTT. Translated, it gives CASSLVSVAKLFF.

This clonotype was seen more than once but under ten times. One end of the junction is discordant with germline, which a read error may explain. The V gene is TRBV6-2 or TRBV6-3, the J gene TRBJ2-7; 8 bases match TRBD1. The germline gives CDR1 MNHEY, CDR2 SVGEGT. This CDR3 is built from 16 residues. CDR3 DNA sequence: TGTGCCAGCAGTTACCAGAGGGGACAGGCTTCCTTCGAGCAGTACTTC. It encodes CASSYQRGQASFEQYF.

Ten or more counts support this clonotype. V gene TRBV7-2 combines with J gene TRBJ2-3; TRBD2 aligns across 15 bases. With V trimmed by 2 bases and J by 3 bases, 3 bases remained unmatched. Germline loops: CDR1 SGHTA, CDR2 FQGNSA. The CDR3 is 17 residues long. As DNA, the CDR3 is TGTGCCAGCAGCTTATTAGGGACTAGCGGGAGGACAGATACGCAGTATTTT. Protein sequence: CASSLLGTSGRTDTQYF.

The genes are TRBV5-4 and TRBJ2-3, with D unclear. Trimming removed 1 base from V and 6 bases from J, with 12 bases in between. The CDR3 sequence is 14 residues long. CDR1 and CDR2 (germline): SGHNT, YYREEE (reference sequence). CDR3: CASSLTGQGDTQYF. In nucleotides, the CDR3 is TGTGCCAGCAGCTTGACGGGTCAAGGGGATACGCAGTATTTT.

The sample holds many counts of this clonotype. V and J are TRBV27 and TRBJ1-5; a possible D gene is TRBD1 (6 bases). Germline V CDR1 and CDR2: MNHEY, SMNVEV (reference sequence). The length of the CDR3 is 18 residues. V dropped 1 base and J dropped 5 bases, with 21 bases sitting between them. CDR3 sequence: CASSLYGPWGGQHQPQHF. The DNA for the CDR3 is TGTGCCAGCAGTTTATATGGTCCCTGGGGGGGGCAGCATCAGCCCCAGCATTTT.

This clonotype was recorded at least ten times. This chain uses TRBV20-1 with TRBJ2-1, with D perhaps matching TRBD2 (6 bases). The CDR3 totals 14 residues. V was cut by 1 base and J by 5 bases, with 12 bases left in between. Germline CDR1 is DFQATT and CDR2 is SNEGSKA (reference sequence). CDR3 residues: CSARVLARDNEQFF. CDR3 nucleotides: TGCAGTGCTAGAGTACTAGCCAGGGACAATGAGCAGTTCTTC.

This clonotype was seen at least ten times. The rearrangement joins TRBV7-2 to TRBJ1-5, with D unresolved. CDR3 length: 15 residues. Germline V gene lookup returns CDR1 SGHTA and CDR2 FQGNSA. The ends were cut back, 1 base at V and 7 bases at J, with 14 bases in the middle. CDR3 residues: CASSLGVGVAQPQHF. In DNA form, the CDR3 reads TGTGCCAGCAGCTTAGGAGTCGGGGTAGCCCAGCCCCAGCATTTT.

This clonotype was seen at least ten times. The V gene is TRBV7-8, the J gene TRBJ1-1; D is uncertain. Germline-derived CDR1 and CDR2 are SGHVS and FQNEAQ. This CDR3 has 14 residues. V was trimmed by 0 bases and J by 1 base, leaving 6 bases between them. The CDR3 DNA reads TGTGCCAGCAGCTTAGCACTGGGGAACACTGAAGCTTTCTTT. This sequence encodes CASSLALGNTEAFF.

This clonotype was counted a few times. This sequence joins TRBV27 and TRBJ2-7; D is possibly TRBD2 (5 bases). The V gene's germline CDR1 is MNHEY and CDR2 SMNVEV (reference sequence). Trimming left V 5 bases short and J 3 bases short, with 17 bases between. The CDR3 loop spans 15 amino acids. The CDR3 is CASSDGSSGFYEQYF. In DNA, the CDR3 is TGTGCCAGCAGTGACGGGTCCTCGGGATTCTACGAGCAGTACTTC.

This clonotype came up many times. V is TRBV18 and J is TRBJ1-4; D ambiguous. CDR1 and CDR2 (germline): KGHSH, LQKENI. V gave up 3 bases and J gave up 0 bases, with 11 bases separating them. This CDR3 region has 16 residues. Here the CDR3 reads CASSPGEIATNEKLFF. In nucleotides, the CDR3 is TGTGCCAGCTCACCGGGAGAAATAGCAACTAATGAAAAACTGTTTTTT. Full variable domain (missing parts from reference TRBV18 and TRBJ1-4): NAGVMQNPRHLVRRRGQEARLRCSPMKGHSHVYWYRQLPEEGLKFMVYLQKENIIDESGMPKERFSAEFPKEGPSILRIQQVVRGDSAAYFCASSPGEIATNEKLFFGSGTQLSVL.

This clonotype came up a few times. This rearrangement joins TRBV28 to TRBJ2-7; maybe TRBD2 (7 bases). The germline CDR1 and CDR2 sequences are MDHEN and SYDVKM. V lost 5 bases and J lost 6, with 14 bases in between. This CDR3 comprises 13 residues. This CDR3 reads CASSRGGVGEQYF. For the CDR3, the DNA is TGTGCCAGCAGTCGAGGGGGGGTGGGCGAGCAGTACTTC.

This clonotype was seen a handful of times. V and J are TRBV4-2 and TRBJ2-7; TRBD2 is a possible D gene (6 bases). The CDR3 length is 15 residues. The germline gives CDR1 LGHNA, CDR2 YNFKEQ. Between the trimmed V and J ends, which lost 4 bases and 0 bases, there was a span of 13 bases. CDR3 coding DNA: TGTGCCAGCAGCCGCGGGGACGGGAGCTCCTACGAGCAGTACTTC. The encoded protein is CASSRGDGSSYEQYF.

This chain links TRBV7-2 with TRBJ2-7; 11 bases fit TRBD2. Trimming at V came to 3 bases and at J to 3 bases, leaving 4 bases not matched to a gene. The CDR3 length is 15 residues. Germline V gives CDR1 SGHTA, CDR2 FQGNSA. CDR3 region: CASSFATSGSYEQYF. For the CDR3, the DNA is TGTGCCAGCAGCTTCGCCACTAGCGGGAGCTACGAGCAGTACTTC.

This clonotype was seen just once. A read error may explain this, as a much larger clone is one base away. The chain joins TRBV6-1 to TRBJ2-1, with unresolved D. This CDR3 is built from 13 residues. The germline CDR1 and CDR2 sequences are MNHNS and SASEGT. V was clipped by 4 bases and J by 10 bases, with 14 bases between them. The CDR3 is CASSAGSWQEQFF. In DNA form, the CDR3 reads TGTGCCAGCAGTGCTGGCAGTTGGCAGGAGCAGTTCTTC.

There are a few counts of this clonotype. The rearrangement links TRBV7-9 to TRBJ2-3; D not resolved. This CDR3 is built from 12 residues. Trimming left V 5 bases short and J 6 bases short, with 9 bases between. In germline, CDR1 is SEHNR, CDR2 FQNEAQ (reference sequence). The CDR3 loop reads CASSPPTDTQYF. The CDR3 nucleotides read TGTGCCAGCAGCCCCCCGACCGATACGCAGTATTTT.

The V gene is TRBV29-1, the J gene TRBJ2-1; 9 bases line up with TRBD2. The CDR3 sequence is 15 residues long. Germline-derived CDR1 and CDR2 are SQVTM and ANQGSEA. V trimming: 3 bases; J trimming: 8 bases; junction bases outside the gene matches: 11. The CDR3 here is CSVETSGLGVDEQFF. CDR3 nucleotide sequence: TGCAGCGTTGAGACTAGCGGCTTGGGGGTGGATGAGCAGTTCTTC.

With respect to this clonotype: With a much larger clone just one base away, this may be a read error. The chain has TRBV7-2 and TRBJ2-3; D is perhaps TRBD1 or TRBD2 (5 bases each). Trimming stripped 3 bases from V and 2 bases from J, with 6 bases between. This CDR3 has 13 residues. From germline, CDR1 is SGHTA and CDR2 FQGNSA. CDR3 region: CASSFGTTDTQYF. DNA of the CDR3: TGTGCCAGCAGCTTCGGGACCACAGATACGCAGTATTTT.

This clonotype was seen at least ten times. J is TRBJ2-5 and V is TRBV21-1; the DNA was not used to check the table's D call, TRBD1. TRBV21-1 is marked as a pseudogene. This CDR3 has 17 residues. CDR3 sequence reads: CASSTTQQGVVEGTQYF. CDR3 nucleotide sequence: TGTGCCAGCAGCACAACTCAGCAGGGGGTAGTTGAAGGGACCCAGTACTTC.